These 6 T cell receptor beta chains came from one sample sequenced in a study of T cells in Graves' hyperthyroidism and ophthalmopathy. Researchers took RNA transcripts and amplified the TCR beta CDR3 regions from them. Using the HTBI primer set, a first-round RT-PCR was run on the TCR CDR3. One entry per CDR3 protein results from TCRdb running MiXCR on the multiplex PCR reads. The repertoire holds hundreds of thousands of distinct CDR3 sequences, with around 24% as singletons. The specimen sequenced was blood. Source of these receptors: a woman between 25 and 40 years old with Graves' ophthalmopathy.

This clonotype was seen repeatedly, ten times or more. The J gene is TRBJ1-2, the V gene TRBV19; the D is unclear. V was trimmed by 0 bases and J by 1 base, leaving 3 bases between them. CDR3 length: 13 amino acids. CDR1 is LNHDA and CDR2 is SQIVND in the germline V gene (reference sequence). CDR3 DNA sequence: TGTGCCAGTAGTATAGAAATTAACTATGGCTACACCTTC. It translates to CASSIEINYGYTF. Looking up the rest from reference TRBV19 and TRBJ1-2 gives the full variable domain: DGGITQSPKYLFRKEGQNVTLSCEQNLNHDAMYWYRQDPGQGLRLIYYSQIVNDFQKGDIAEGYSVSREKKESFPLTVTSAQKNPTAFYLCASSIEINYGYTFGSGTRLTVV.

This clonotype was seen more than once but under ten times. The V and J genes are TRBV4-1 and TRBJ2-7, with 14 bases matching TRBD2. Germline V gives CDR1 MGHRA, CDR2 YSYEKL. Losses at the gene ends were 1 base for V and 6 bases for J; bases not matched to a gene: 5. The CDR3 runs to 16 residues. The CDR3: CASSQAGLAGGSEQYF. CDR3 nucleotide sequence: TGCGCCAGCAGCCAAGCTGGACTAGCGGGGGGTTCCGAGCAGTACTTC.

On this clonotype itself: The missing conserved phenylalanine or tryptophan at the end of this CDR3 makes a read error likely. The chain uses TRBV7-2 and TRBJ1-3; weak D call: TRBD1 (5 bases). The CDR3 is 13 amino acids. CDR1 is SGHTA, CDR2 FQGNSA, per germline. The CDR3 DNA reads TGTGCCAGCAGGTTAGGGGCCCGAAACACCATATATTAT. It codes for CASRLGARNTIYY.

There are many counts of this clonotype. This chain's CDR3 is CASSVGTEGRTQYF. CDR3 DNA sequence: TGTGCCAGCAGCGTCGGGACCGAGGGGCGGACCCAGTACTTC. The chain combines TRBV9 with TRBJ2-5; D could derive from TRBD1 or TRBD2 (5 bases each). The CDR3 is 14 amino acids. Trimming took 2 bases from V and 7 from J, leaving 15 bases between them. The V gene's germline CDR1 is SGDLS and CDR2 YYNGEE.

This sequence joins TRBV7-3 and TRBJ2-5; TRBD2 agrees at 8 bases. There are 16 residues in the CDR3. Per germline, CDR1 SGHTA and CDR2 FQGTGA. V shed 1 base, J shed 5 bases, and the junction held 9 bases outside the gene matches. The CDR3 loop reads CASSLSGPGGLETQYF. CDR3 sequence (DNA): TGTGCCAGCAGCTTAAGTGGGCCGGGGGGGTTGGAGACCCAGTACTTC.

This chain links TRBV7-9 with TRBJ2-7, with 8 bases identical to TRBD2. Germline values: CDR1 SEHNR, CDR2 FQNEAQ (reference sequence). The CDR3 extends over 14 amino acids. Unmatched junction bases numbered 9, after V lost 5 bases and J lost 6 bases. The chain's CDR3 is CASSPAGEPSEQYF. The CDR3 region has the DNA TGTGCCAGCAGCCCAGCGGGAGAACCCTCCGAGCAGTACTTC.